Below are 23 T cell receptor beta chains sequenced from a single sample in a study of T cell repertoires in cytomegalovirus infection. Each CDR3 protein is one row after TCRdb ran MiXCR on the reads. The table records a few hundred thousand distinct CDR3 sequences, over 15% of them present only once. The sample consisted of CD8+ T cells from PBMCs. Receptors originate from a human donor in good health (CMV status not recorded). Some clones in this sample may be carry-over from other donors' samples.

This clonotype was seen repeatedly, ten times or more. This chain links TRBV4-2 with TRBJ2-7, with unresolved D. Looked up from germline, CDR1 is LGHNA and CDR2 is YNFKEQ. V lost 1 base and J 5 bases, leaving 6 bases between the germline ends. CDR3 size: 12 residues. The CDR3 nucleotides read TGTGCCAGCAGCCAAGGTTCCAACGAGCAGTACTTC. Translation: CASSQGSNEQYF.

This clonotype was seen only a few times. The CDR3, as DNA: TGTGCCAGCAGCTTGGATCTGGGTGGGAACACTGAAGCTTTCTTT. Its translation is CASSLDLGGNTEAFF. This sequence joins TRBV5-6 and TRBJ1-1; D unresolved. Germline lookup yields CDR1 SGHDT and CDR2 YYEEEE. This CDR3 spans 15 amino acids. The V gene lost 0 bases and the J gene lost 1 base, with 10 bases spanning the gap.

This clonotype was seen just once. As DNA, the CDR3 is TGTGCCAGCAGTCCTCGACAGGGTCGGGCCCTAGGTTTGTGGAATGAGCAGTTCTTC. Protein sequence: CASSPRQGRALGLWNEQFF. This rearrangement joins TRBV6-5 to TRBJ2-1, with 7 bases lining up with TRBD1. This CDR3 is 19 amino acids long. With 5 bases clipped from V and 7 bases from J, the junction kept 23 bases outside the gene matches. Germline V gene sequence: CDR1 MNHEY, CDR2 SVGAGI.

This clonotype has more than one count but fewer than ten. DNA of the CDR3: TGTGCCAGTAGTGACCCCACGGGGGCAAATGAAAAACTGTTTTTT. Amino acids: CASSDPTGANEKLFF. The V and J genes are TRBV19 and TRBJ1-4; D may be TRBD1 (6 bases). CDR3 size: 15 residues. CDR1 is LNHDA, CDR2 SQIVND, per germline (reference sequence). Between the trimmed V and J ends, which lost 5 bases and 5 bases, there was a span of 15 bases.

The chain links TRBV5-6 to TRBJ1-2; D uncertain. V was pared by 0 bases and J by 8 bases, with 8 bases between. This CDR3 has 12 residues. CDR1 is SGHDT, CDR2 YYEEEE, per germline. Written as DNA, the CDR3 is TGTGCCAGCAGCTTGGCCATGGGAGGCTACACCTTC. Protein sequence: CASSLAMGGYTF.

The chain uses TRBV6-2 or TRBV6-3 and TRBJ1-1; perhaps TRBD1 as D (5 bases). Germline V gene lookup returns CDR1 MNHEY and CDR2 SVGEGT. CDR3 length: 13 residues. The V end lost 2 bases, the J end lost 4 bases, and 8 bases lay between the germline ends. CDR3 sequence (DNA): TGTGCCAGCAGTTACGTAAGGGGCACTGAAGCTTTCTTT. This sequence encodes CASSYVRGTEAFF.

This clonotype was seen repeatedly, ten times or more. This chain joins TRBV7-9 and TRBJ2-4; unclear D gene. Per the germline V gene, CDR1 is SEHNR and CDR2 is FQNEAQ (reference sequence). V was shortened by 2 bases and J by 9 bases, with 8 bases between the two germline ends. The CDR3 is made up of 12 amino acids. CDR3 in amino acids: CASSLYVGIQYF. The CDR3 DNA reads as TGTGCCAGCAGCTTATACGTTGGCATTCAGTACTTC.

The chain recombines TRBV5-1 with TRBJ1-1, with D maybe TRBD1 (6 bases). In germline, CDR1 is SGHRS, CDR2 YFSETQ. With 4 bases removed from V and 0 bases from J, the gap between germline ends came to 13 bases. There are 15 residues in the CDR3. The CDR3 loop is CASSAVDSLNTEAFF. CDR3 DNA sequence: TGCGCCAGCAGCGCGGTGGACAGCTTGAACACTGAAGCTTTCTTT.

This clonotype came up a few times. This chain uses TRBV7-2 with TRBJ1-1, with D hard to call. V was pared by 10 bases and J by 3 bases, with 12 bases between. This CDR3 is 12 amino acids long. Per the germline V gene, CDR1 is SGHTA and CDR2 is FQGNSA. CDR3 DNA: TGTGCCACCACAACGGCATACACTGAAGCTTTCTTT. Its protein product is CATTTAYTEAFF. Full variable domain (outside the CDR3, taken from reference TRBV7-2 and TRBJ1-1): GAGVSQSPSNKVTEKGKDVELRCDPISGHTALYWYRQSLGQGLEFLIYFQGNSAPDKSGLPSDRFSAERTGGSVSTLTIQRTQQEDSAVYLCATTTAYTEAFFGQGTRLTVV.

This clonotype was seen a few times. The J gene is TRBJ1-1, the V gene TRBV19, with no clear D. Germline V gene lookup returns CDR1 LNHDA and CDR2 SQIVND (reference sequence). This CDR3 contains 12 residues. The V gene lost 4 bases and the J gene lost 3 bases, with 6 bases spanning the gap. Written as DNA, the CDR3 is TGTGCCAGTAGTACCTCCTACACTGAAGCTTTCTTT. It encodes CASSTSYTEAFF.

This clonotype has ten or more counts. DNA of the CDR3: TGTGCCAGCAGTTTTATAAGGGATTTGGGCGCGGTAAATTTAGCGTATGACTATGGCTACACCTTC. It translates to CASSFIRDLGAVNLAYDYGYTF. The chain combines TRBV28 with TRBJ1-2; no reliable D call. Germline CDR1 reads MDHEN; CDR2 reads SYDVKM. This CDR3 comprises 22 residues. The V and J ends lost 3 bases and 3 bases respectively, with 35 bases between them.

The chain combines TRBV4-1 with TRBJ1-2, with D uncertain. Looked up from germline, CDR1 is MGHRA and CDR2 is YSYEKL. The ends were cut back, 0 bases at V and 3 bases at J, with 11 bases in the middle. The CDR3 is 15 amino acids. The CDR3 loop is CASSQDPNSDYGYTF. In nucleotides, the CDR3 is TGCGCCAGCAGCCAAGATCCCAACTCAGACTATGGCTACACCTTC.

Many counts were recorded for this clonotype. This chain links TRBV6-1 with TRBJ1-2; 9 bases are shared with TRBD1. With V trimmed by 3 bases and J by 7 bases, 6 bases remained unmatched. Germline V gene data show CDR1 as MNHNS and CDR2 as SASEGT. CDR3 length: 14 amino acids. In nucleotides, the CDR3 is TGTGCCAGCAGTGAGGGGACAGGGTACCGTGGCTACACCTTC. Its translation is CASSEGTGYRGYTF.

The genes are TRBV24-1 and TRBJ2-1, with 9 nucleotides matching TRBD2. This CDR3 contains 15 residues. Germline lookup yields CDR1 KGHDR and CDR2 SFDVKD. The ends lost 6 bases at V and 5 bases at J; junction bases unmatched: 7. CDR3 bases: TGTGCCACCAGTCCGGGGTTAGCGGGGGACAATGAGCAGTTCTTC. Its translation: CATSPGLAGDNEQFF.

This clonotype was detected ten times or more. The chain couples TRBV7-9 to TRBJ1-2, with 10 bases lining up with TRBD1. Looked up from germline, CDR1 is SEHNR and CDR2 is FQNEAQ (reference sequence). Losses at the gene ends were 3 bases for V and 7 bases for J; bases not matched to a gene: 8. This CDR3 contains 15 residues. For the CDR3, the DNA is TGTGCCAGCAGCTTGTATCCCGGGACAGGGGCTGGCTACACCTTC. This sequence encodes CASSLYPGTGAGYTF.

This chain connects TRBV6-5 to TRBJ2-3; possibly TRBD1 or TRBD2 for D (5 bases each). V lost 1 base to trimming and J lost 2 bases, with 10 bases between them. The CDR3 extends over 15 amino acids. CDR1 MNHEY and CDR2 SVGAGI come from the germline V gene. The CDR3 coding sequence is TGTGCCAGCAGTTACTTAAGAGGGGACACAGATACGCAGTATTTT. This gives the protein CASSYLRGDTDTQYF.

Ten or more counts support this clonotype. The chain combines TRBV7-6 with TRBJ1-1; perhaps TRBD1 as D (6 bases). Germline CDR1 reads SGHVS; CDR2 reads FNYEAQ. V lost 5 bases to trimming and J lost 3 bases, with 16 bases between them. This CDR3 has 15 residues. The CDR3 sequence: CASSPTGGGDTEAFF. The CDR3 region has the DNA TGTGCCAGCAGCCCCACTGGGGGCGGCGACACTGAAGCTTTCTTT.

This chain links TRBV14 with TRBJ2-7, with D maybe TRBD1 (6 bases). Germline CDR1 reads SGHDN; CDR2 reads FVKESK. The CDR3 sequence is 16 residues long. V was trimmed by 0 bases and J by 3 bases, leaving 15 bases between them. CDR3 residues: CASSQETGATLYEQYF. The CDR3 nucleotides are TGTGCCAGCAGCCAAGAGACAGGCGCAACTCTCTACGAGCAGTACTTC.

This chain joins TRBV10-3 and TRBJ2-4; maybe TRBD2 (6 bases). The V and J ends lost 4 bases and 8 bases respectively, with 15 bases between them. The germline CDR1 and CDR2 sequences are ENHRY and SYGVKD. CDR3 size: 14 residues. The CDR3: CAISGVQWGDIQYF. The DNA of the CDR3 is TGTGCCATCAGTGGGGTACAGTGGGGGGACATTCAGTACTTC.

This clonotype was detected a few times. The chain links TRBV4-1 to TRBJ1-1, with TRBD1 matching 7 bases. Trimming at V came to 1 base and at J to 6 bases, leaving 17 bases not matched to a gene. Germline lookup yields CDR1 MGHRA and CDR2 YSYEKL. The CDR3 loop spans 18 amino acids. The CDR3, as DNA: TGCGCCAGCAGCCAAGTCCCCCAGAGGTTGCAGGGGGTCTCTGAAGCTTTCTTT. It is translated as CASSQVPQRLQGVSEAFF.

This clonotype was seen repeatedly, ten times or more. This chain links TRBV4-2 with TRBJ1-1; 8 bases line up with TRBD1. CDR1 and CDR2 from the germline V gene are LGHNA and YNFKEQ. The CDR3 contains 16 residues. Trimming took 3 bases from V and 5 from J; bases not matched to a gene: 11. The CDR3 reads CASSHPPSGGRTEAFF. The CDR3 DNA reads TGTGCCAGCAGCCATCCCCCGTCAGGGGGCAGGACTGAAGCTTTCTTT.

V usage is TRBV7-2 and J usage is TRBJ1-1; possibly TRBD1 for D (6 bases). Between the trimmed V and J ends, which lost 8 bases and 5 bases, there was a span of 12 bases. Germline CDR1 SGHTA, CDR2 FQGNSA. This CDR3 is built from 12 residues. The CDR3 sequence is CASFGGGTEAFF. The CDR3 bases are TGTGCCAGCTTCGGGGGCGGGACTGAAGCTTTCTTT.

The chain is built from TRBV29-1 and TRBJ1-1; tentative D call: TRBD1 (5 bases). Trimming left V 6 bases short and J 4 bases short, with 15 bases between. CDR1 is SQVTM, CDR2 ANQGSEA, per germline. This CDR3 spans 13 amino acids. The DNA for the CDR3 is TGCAGCGTGCAAGGGGCTTTGGGCACTGAAGCTTTCTTT. Its protein product is CSVQGALGTEAFF.